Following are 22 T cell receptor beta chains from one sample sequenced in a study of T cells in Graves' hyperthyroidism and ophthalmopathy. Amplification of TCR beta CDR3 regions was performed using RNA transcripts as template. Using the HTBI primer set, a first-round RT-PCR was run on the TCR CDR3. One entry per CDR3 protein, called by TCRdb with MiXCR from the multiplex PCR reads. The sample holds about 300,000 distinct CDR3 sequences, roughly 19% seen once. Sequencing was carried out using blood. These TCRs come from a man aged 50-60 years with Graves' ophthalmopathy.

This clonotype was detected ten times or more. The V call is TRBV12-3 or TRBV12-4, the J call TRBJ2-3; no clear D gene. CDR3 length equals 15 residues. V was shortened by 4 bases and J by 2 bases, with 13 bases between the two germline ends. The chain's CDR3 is CASSSQTRYTDTQYF. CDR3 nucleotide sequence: TGTGCCAGCAGTTCTCAGACTCGATACACAGATACGCAGTATTTT.

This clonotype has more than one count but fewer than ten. The DNA of the CDR3 is TGTGCCAGCAGTGCTATGGGGCGCGGAACAGATACGCAGTATTTT. This gives the protein CASSAMGRGTDTQYF. The J gene is TRBJ2-3, the V gene TRBV6-1; weak D call: TRBD1 (5 bases). Germline V gene sequence: CDR1 MNHNS, CDR2 SASEGT. The CDR3 consists of 15 residues. Trimming removed 4 bases at V and 3 bases at J, with 14 bases between.

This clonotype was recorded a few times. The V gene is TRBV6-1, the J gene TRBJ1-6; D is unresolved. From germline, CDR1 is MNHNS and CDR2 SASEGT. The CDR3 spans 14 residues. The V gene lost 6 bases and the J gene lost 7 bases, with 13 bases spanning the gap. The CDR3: CASSHSFRNSPLHF. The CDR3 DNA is TGTGCCAGCAGCCACAGCTTCCGGAATTCACCCCTCCACTTT.

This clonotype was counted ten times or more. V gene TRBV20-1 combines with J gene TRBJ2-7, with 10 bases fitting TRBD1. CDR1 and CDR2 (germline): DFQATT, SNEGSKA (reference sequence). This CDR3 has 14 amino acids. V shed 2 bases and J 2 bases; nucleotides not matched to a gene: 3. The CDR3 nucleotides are TGCAGTGCTAGATTGACAGGGGGCGCCTACGAGCAGTACTTC. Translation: CSARLTGGAYEQYF.

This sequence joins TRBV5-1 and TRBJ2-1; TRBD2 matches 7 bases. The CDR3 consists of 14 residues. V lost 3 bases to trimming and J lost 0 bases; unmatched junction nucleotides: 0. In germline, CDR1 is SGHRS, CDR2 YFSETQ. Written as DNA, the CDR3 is TGCGCCAGCAGCTGGGGGGGCTCCTACAATGAGCAGTTCTTC. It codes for CASSWGGSYNEQFF.

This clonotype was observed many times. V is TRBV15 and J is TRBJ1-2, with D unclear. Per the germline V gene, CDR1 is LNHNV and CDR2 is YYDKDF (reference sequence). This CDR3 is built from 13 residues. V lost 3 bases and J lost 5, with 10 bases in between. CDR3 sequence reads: CATSSALGYGYTF. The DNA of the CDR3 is TGTGCCACCAGCAGCGCACTCGGGTATGGCTACACCTTC.

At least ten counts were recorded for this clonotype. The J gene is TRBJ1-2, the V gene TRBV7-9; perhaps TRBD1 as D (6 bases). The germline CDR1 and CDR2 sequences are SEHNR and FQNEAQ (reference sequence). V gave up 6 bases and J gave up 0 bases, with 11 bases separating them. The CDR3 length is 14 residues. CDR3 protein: CASSRDTANYGYTF. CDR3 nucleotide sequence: TGTGCCAGCAGTCGGGACACCGCTAACTATGGCTACACCTTC. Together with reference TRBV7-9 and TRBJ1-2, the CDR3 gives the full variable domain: DTGVSQNPRHKITKRGQNVTFRCDPISEHNRLYWYRQTLGQGPEFLTYFQNEAQLEKSRLLSDRFSAERPKGSFSTLEIQRTEQGDSAMYLCASSRDTANYGYTFGSGTRLTVV.

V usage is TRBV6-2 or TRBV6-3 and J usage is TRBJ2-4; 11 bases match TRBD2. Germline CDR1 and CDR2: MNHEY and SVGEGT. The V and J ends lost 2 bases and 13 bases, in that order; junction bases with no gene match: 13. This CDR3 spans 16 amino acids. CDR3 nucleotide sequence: TGTGCCAGCAGTTACACCGGACTAGCGGGTAGGAGCATCCAGTACTTC. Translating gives CASSYTGLAGRSIQYF.

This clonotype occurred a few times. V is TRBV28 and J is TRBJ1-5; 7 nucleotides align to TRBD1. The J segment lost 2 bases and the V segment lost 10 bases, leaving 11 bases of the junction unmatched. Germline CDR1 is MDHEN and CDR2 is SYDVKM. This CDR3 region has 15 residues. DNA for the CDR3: TGTGCCACCAAATACAGGGGTGTGGGCAATCAGCCCCAGCATTTT. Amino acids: CATKYRGVGNQPQHF.

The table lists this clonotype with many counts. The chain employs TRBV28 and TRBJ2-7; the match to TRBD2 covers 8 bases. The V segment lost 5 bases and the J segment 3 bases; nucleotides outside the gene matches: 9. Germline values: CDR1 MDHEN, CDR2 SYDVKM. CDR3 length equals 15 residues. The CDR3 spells CASSPRVAGNYEQYF. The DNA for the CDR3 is TGTGCCAGCAGTCCCCGGGTAGCGGGAAACTACGAGCAGTACTTC. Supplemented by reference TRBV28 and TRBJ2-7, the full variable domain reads DVKVTQSSRYLVKRTGEKVFLECVQDMDHENMFWYRQDPGLGLRLIYFSYDVKMKEKGDIPEGYSVSREKKERFSLILESASTNQTSMYLCASSPRVAGNYEQYFGPGTRLTVT.

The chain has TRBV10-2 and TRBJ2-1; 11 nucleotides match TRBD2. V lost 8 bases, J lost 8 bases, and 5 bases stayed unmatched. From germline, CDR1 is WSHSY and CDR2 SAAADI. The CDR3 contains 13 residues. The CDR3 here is CASRLAGRDEQFF. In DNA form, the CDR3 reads TGCGCCAGCCGACTAGCGGGAAGGGATGAGCAGTTCTTC.

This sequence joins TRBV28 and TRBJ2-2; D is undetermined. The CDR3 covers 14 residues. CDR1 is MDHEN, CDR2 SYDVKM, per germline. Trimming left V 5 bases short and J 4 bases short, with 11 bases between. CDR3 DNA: TGTGCCAGCAGTAACAGACCGATCACCGGGGAGCTGTTTTTT. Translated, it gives CASSNRPITGELFF. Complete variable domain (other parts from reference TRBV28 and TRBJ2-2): DVKVTQSSRYLVKRTGEKVFLECVQDMDHENMFWYRQDPGLGLRLIYFSYDVKMKEKGDIPEGYSVSREKKERFSLILESASTNQTSMYLCASSNRPITGELFFGEGSRLTVL.

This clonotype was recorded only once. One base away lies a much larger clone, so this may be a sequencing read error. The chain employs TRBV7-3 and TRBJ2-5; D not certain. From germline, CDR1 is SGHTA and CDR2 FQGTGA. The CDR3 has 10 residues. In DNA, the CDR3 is TGTGCCAGCCCTCAAGGGACCCAGTACTTC. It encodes CASPQGTQYF.

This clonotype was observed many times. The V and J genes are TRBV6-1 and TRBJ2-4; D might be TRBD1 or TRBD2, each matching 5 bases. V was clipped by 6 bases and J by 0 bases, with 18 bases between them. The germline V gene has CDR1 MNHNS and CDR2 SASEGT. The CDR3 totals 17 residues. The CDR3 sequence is CASSHWGSSEAKNIQYF. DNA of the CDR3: TGTGCCAGCAGCCACTGGGGGAGCTCCGAAGCCAAAAACATTCAGTACTTC.

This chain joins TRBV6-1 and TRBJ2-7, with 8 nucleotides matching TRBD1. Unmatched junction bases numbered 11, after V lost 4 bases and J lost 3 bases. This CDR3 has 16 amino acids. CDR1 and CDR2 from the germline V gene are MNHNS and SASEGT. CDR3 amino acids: CASSAQSDREYYEQYF. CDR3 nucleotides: TGTGCCAGCAGTGCACAGTCGGACAGGGAATACTACGAGCAGTACTTC.

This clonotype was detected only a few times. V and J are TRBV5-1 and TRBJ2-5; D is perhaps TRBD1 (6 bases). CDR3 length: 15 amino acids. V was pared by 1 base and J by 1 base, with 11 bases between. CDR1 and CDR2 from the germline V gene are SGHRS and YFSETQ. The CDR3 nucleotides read TGCGCCAGCAGCTTGTCCGGACAGATCCAAGAGACCCAGTACTTC. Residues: CASSLSGQIQETQYF.

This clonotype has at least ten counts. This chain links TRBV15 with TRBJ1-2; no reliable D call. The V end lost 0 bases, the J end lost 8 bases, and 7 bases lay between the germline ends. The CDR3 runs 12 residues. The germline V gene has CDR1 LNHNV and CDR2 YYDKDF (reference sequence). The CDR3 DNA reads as TGTGCCACCAGCAGAGATGAGGGCGGCTACACCTTC. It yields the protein CATSRDEGGYTF.

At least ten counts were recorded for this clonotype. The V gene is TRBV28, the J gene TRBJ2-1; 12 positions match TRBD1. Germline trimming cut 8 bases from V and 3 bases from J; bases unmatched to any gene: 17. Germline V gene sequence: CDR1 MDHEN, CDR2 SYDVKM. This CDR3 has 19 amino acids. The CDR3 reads CASLRGQGARLYLYNEQFF. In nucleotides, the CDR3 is TGTGCCAGCCTACGGGGACAGGGGGCGCGGTTATATCTCTACAATGAGCAGTTCTTC.

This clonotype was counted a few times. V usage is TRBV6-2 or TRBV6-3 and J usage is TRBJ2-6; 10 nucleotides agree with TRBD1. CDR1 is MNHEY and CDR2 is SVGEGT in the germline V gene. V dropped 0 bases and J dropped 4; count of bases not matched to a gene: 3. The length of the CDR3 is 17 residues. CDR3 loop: CASSYSGTGAGANVLTF. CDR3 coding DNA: TGTGCCAGCAGTTACTCGGGGACAGGGGCCGGGGCCAACGTCCTGACTTTC.

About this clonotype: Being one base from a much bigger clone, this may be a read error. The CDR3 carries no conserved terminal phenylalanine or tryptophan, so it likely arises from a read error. CDR3 nucleotides: TGTGCCAGCAGGGGACCGGGGGTCTCCTACGAGCAGTACTTA. It codes for CASRGPGVSYEQYL. J is TRBJ2-7 and V is TRBV28, with a tentative D call TRBD2 (6 bases). The CDR3 spans 14 residues. CDR1 is MDHEN and CDR2 is SYDVKM in the germline V gene. V lost 6 bases to trimming and J lost 0 bases, with 12 bases between them.

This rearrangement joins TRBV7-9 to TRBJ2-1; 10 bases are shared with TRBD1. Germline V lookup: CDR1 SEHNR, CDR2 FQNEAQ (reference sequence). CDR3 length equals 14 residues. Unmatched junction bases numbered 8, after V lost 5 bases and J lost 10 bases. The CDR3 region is CASSPRDRGDEQFF. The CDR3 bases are TGTGCCAGCAGCCCCCGGGACAGGGGAGACGAGCAGTTCTTC. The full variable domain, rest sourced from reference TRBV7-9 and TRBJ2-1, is DTGVSQNPRHKITKRGQNVTFRCDPISEHNRLYWYRQTLGQGPEFLTYFQNEAQLEKSRLLSDRFSAERPKGSFSTLEIQRTEQGDSAMYLCASSPRDRGDEQFFGPGTRLTVL.

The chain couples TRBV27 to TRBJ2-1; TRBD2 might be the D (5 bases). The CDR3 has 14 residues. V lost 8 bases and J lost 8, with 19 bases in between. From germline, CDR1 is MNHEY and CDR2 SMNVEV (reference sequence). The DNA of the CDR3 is TGTGCCAGCTCGATACTCGGAGGAGGCGATGAGCAGTTCTTC. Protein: CASSILGGGDEQFF.